The 16 T cell receptor beta chains listed next were all sequenced from one sample in a study of T cells in localized non-small cell lung cancer. Using immunoSEQ multiplex PCR, the repertoire was profiled, and TCRdb retains in-frame clones only, with some absent. In the table there are approximately 29,000 clones, about 87% of which are singletons. The sample consisted of peripheral blood, taken before any cancer treatment. Receptors originate from a male donor older than 55 with stage I lung adenocarcinoma.

V usage is TRBV6-5 and J usage is TRBJ1-4; 9 bases fit TRBD1. This CDR3 is built from 13 residues. CDR1 and CDR2 (germline): MNHEY, SVGAGI. V trimming: 8 bases; J trimming: 5 bases; junction bases outside the gene matches: 3. CDR3 sequence reads: CASSGTGNEKLFF. The CDR3 DNA reads as TGTGCCAGCTCCGGGACAGGGAATGAAAAACTGTTTTTT.

The chain couples TRBV5-6 to TRBJ2-7, with 8 bases that match TRBD2. This CDR3 has 15 amino acids. CDR1 SGHDT and CDR2 YYEEEE come from the germline V gene. V lost 1 base to trimming and J lost 5 bases; unmatched junction nucleotides: 8. For the CDR3, the DNA is TGTGCCAGCAGCTTGACTGGGACTAGGGGCGACGAGCAGTACTTC. The encoded protein is CASSLTGTRGDEQYF.

In its sample, this clone is medium-sized. The chain couples TRBV11-2 to TRBJ2-7; TRBD1 aligns across 9 bases. V dropped 5 bases and J dropped 3; count of bases not matched to a gene: 8. This CDR3 is built from 15 residues. Looked up from germline, CDR1 is SGHAT and CDR2 is FQNNGV. CDR3 nucleotides: TGTGCCAGCAGCACACACAGGGGGCAAGGCTACGAGCAGTACTTC. The encoded protein is CASSTHRGQGYEQYF. The entire variable domain, with the rest obtained from reference TRBV11-2 and TRBJ2-7, is as follows: EAGVAQSPRYKIIEKRQSVAFWCNPISGHATLYWYQQILGQGPKLLIQFQNNGVVDDSQLPKDRFSAERLKGVDSTLKIQPAKLEDSAVYLCASSTHRGQGYEQYFGPGTRLTVT.

This clone occurred once. The chain is built from TRBV6-1 and TRBJ1-3; perhaps TRBD1 as D (5 bases). The CDR3 length is 16 residues. Germline values: CDR1 MNHNS, CDR2 SASEGT. The V end lost 0 bases, the J end lost 0 bases, and 9 bases lay between the germline ends. CDR3: CASSEAPGDSGNTIYF. CDR3 coding DNA: TGTGCCAGCAGTGAAGCGCCGGGGGACTCTGGAAACACCATATATTTT.

The chain carries TRBV4-2 and TRBJ2-2; possibly TRBD1 for D (6 bases). Trimming shortened V by 8 bases and J by 0 bases, and 13 bases separated the two germline ends. CDR3 size: 15 residues. In germline, CDR1 is LGHNA, CDR2 YNFKEQ. DNA of the CDR3: TGTGCCAGCGCTCCGGGACACGCGAACACCGGGGAGCTGTTTTTT. Its translation: CASAPGHANTGELFF.

The DNA for the CDR3 is TGTGCCAGCAGCCAAGATCCGGCGGGGGATGGGGAGCTGTTTTTT. Translating it yields CASSQDPAGDGELFF. The genes are TRBV4-2 and TRBJ2-2, with 7 positions matching TRBD2. Looked up from germline, CDR1 is LGHNA and CDR2 is YNFKEQ. V was clipped by 0 bases and J by 8 bases; unmatched bases: 6. CDR3 size: 15 residues.

The rearrangement links TRBV7-8 to TRBJ1-2, with TRBD1 matching over 7 bases. The germline V gene encodes CDR1 SGHVS and CDR2 FQNEAQ. The CDR3 is 17 amino acids. V lost 5 bases to trimming and J lost 0 bases; unmatched junction nucleotides: 12. The DNA for the CDR3 is TGTGCCAGCAGCCACCGTCGGACAGGCGATTCTAACTATGGCTACACCTTC. Protein: CASSHRRTGDSNYGYTF.

V gene TRBV6-6 combines with J gene TRBJ2-3, with D unclear. V was clipped by 5 bases and J by 3 bases, with 12 bases between them. This CDR3 is built from 14 residues. Germline V gene sequence: CDR1 MNHNY, CDR2 SVGAGI (reference sequence). DNA for the CDR3: TGTGCCAGCAGTGGCGTCGGCAGGACAGATACGCAGTATTTT. It yields the protein CASSGVGRTDTQYF.

As concerns this clone: Given a much more abundant clone one base away, this may be a read error. V is TRBV9 and J is TRBJ2-7; D uncertain. V shed 2 bases and J shed 0 bases, with 9 bases lying between them. CDR1 and CDR2 (germline): SGDLS, YYNGEE. The CDR3 runs to 14 residues. The CDR3 DNA reads as TGTGCCAGCAGCGTTGTGGAGATCTCCTACGAGCAGTACTTC. It is translated as CASSVVEISYEQYF.

The chain has TRBV5-1 and TRBJ1-2; no clear D. Deletions cut 1 base from V and 4 bases from J, with 8 bases between. Germline lookup yields CDR1 SGHRS and CDR2 YFSETQ. The CDR3 totals 13 residues. The CDR3 loop is CASSLSVLYGYTF. CDR3 sequence (DNA): TGCGCCAGCAGCTTGTCGGTCCTCTATGGCTACACCTTC.

This rearrangement joins TRBV7-2 to TRBJ2-3; TRBD1 agrees at 7 bases. Germline V CDR1 and CDR2: SGHTA, FQGNSA. Trimming cost V 4 bases and J 7 bases; bases outside gene matches: 5. The CDR3 loop spans 13 amino acids. The CDR3 DNA is TGTGCCAGCAGCTCTCTACAGGGGAATACGCAGTATTTT. It is translated as CASSSLQGNTQYF.

The J gene is TRBJ2-5, the V gene TRBV28; perhaps TRBD2 as D (6 bases). The CDR3 is made up of 16 amino acids. V was cut by 3 bases and J by 5 bases, with 19 bases left in between. Germline loops: CDR1 MDHEN, CDR2 SYDVKM. CDR3 DNA sequence: TGTGCCAGCAGTTTGGGCCCAGCGGGCGGGGAGGAGACCCAGTACTTC. Translation: CASSLGPAGGEETQYF.

On this clone itself: This specimen includes other DNA sequences encoding the same CDR3. The chain links TRBV10-3 to TRBJ2-7; the D is unclear. This CDR3 is 13 amino acids long. Trimming removed 4 bases from V and 3 bases from J, with 10 bases in between. Germline V gene data show CDR1 as ENHRY and CDR2 as SYGVKD. Written as DNA, the CDR3 is TGTGCCATCAGTGGGGAATACCGCTACGAGCAGTACTTC. This sequence encodes CAISGEYRYEQYF.

The chain carries TRBV19 and TRBJ1-5; D uncertain. This CDR3 region has 15 residues. With 3 bases removed from V and 5 bases from J, the gap between germline ends came to 14 bases. Looked up from germline, CDR1 is LNHDA and CDR2 is SQIVND (reference sequence). The CDR3 DNA is TGTGCCAGTAGTATTGGTCCAGGTGGGCATCAGCCCCAGCATTTT. Protein sequence: CASSIGPGGHQPQHF. The variable domain in full, completed from reference TRBV19 and TRBJ1-5, reads DGGITQSPKYLFRKEGQNVTLSCEQNLNHDAMYWYRQDPGQGLRLIYYSQIVNDFQKGDIAEGYSVSREKKESFPLTVTSAQKNPTAFYLCASSIGPGGHQPQHFGDGTRLSIL.

The chain combines TRBV5-1 with TRBJ1-4; 7 nucleotides line up with TRBD1. Trimming took 2 bases from V and 8 from J; bases not matched to a gene: 6. The germline V gene encodes CDR1 SGHRS and CDR2 YFSETQ. This CDR3 is built from 14 residues. CDR3 nucleotide sequence: TGCGCCAGCAGCTTTCAGGGGGAGGGCGAAAAACTGTTTTTT. This gives the protein CASSFQGEGEKLFF. Full variable domain (remainder filled in from reference TRBV5-1 and TRBJ1-4): KAGVTQTPRYLIKTRGQQVTLSCSPISGHRSVSWYQQTPGQGLQFLFEYFSETQRNKGNFPGRFSGRQFSNSRSEMNVSTLELGDSALYLCASSFQGEGEKLFFGSGTQLSVL.

This rearrangement joins TRBV28 to TRBJ1-2, with unresolved D. Trimming stripped 8 bases from V and 5 bases from J, with 6 bases between. The CDR3 is 10 residues long. Germline V lookup: CDR1 MDHEN, CDR2 SYDVKM. CDR3 DNA: TGTGCCAGCGCCCATTATGGCTACACCTTC. Protein sequence: CASAHYGYTF.